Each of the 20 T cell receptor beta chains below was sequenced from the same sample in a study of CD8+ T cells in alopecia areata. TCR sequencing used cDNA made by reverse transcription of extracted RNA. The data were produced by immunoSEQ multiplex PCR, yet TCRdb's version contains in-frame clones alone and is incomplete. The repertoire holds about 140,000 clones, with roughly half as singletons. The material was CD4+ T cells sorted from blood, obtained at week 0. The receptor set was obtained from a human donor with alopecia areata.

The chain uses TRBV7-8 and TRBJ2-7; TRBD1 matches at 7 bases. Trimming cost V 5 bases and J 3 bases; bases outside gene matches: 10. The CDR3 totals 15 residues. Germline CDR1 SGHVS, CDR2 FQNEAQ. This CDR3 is CASSLQQGNLYEQYF. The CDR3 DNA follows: TGTGCCAGCAGCCTGCAACAGGGGAACCTCTACGAGCAGTACTTC.

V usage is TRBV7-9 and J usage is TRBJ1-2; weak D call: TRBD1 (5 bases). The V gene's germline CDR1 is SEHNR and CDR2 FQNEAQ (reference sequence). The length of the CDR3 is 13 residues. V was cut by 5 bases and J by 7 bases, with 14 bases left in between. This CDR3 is CASSRDGGGGYTF. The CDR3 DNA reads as TGTGCCAGCAGCCGGGACGGCGGTGGTGGCTACACCTTC.

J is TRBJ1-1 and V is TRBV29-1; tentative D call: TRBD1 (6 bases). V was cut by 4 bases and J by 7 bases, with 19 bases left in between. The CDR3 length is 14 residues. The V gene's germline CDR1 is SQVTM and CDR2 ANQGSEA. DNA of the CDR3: TGCAGCGTTGGGGATTGGGCAGGGGCAAATGAAGCTTTCTTT. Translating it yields CSVGDWAGANEAFF. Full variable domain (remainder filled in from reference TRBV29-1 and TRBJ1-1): SAVISQKPSRDICQRGTSLTIQCQVDSQVTMMFWYRQQPGQSLTLIATANQGSEATYESGFVIDKFPISRPNLTFSTLTVSNMSPEDSSIYLCSVGDWAGANEAFFGQGTRLTVV.

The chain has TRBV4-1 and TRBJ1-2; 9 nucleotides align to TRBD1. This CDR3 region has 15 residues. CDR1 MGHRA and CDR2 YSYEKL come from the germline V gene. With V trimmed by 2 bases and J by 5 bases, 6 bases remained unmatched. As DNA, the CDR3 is TGCGCCAGCAGCCAACCGGGACAGGGAGAATATGGCTACACCTTC. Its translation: CASSQPGQGEYGYTF.

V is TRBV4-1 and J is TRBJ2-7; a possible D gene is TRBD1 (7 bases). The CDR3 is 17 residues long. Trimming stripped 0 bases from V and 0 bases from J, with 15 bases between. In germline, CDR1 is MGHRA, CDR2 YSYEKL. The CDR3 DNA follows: TGCGCCAGCAGCCAAGACCGGCAGGGGGGAAACTCCTACGAGCAGTACTTC. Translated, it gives CASSQDRQGGNSYEQYF.

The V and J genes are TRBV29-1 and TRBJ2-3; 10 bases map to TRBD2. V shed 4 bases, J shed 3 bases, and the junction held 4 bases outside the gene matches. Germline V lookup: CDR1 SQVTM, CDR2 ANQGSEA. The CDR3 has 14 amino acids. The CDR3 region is CSVGASGRTDTQYF. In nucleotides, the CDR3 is TGCAGCGTTGGGGCTAGCGGGAGAACAGATACGCAGTATTTT.

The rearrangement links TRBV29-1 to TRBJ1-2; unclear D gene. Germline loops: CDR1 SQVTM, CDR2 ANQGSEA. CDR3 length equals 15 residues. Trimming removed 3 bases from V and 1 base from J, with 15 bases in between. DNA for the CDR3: TGCAGCGTTGACTTGTCTGGTCCGAGTAACTATGGCTACACCTTC. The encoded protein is CSVDLSGPSNYGYTF.

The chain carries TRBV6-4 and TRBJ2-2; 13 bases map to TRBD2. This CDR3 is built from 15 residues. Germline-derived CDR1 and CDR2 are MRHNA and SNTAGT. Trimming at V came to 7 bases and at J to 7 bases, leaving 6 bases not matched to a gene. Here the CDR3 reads CASKGLAGEHGELFF. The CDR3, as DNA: TGTGCCAGCAAAGGACTAGCGGGAGAGCACGGGGAGCTGTTTTTT.

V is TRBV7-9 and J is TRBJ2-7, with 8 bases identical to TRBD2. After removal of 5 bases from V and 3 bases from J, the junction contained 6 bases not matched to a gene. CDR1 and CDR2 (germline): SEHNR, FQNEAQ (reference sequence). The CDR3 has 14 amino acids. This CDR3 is CASSAGSGIYEQYF. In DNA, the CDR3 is TGTGCCAGCAGCGCCGGTAGCGGGATCTACGAGCAGTACTTC.

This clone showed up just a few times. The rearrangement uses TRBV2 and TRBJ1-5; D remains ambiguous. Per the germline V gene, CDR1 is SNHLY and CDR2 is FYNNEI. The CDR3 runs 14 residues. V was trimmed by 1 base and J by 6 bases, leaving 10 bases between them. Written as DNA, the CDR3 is TGTGCCAGCAGTGAAGGGTCGGGGTTTCAGCCCCAGCATTTT. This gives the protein CASSEGSGFQPQHF.

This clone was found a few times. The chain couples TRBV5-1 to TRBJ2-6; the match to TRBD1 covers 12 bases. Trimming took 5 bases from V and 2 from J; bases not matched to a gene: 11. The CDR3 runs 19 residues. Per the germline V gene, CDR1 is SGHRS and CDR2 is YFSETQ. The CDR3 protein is CASRPSPGQGATGANVLTF. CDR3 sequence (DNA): TGCGCCAGCAGACCTAGTCCGGGACAGGGGGCAACTGGGGCCAACGTCCTGACTTTC.

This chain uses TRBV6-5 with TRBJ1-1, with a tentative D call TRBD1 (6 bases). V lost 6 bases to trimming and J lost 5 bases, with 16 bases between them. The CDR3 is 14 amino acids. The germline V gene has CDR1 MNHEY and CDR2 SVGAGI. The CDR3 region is CASSQPDRRTEAFF. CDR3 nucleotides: TGTGCCAGCAGCCAACCTGACAGGAGGACTGAAGCTTTCTTT.

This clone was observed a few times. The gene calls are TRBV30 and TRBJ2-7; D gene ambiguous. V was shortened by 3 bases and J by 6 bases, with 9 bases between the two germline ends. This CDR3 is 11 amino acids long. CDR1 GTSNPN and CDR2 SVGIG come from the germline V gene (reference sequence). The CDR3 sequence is CAWSQGSEQYF. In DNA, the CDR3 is TGTGCCTGGAGCCAAGGGTCCGAGCAGTACTTC.

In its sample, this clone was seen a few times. CDR3 sequence reads: CASSGGLQNEKLFF. CDR3 bases: TGTGCCAGCTCGGGAGGGCTTCAAAATGAAAAACTGTTTTTT. The chain couples TRBV28 to TRBJ1-4, with no clear D. V lost 8 bases and J lost 5, with 15 bases in between. Germline assignment: CDR1 MDHEN and CDR2 SYDVKM. The CDR3 totals 14 residues.

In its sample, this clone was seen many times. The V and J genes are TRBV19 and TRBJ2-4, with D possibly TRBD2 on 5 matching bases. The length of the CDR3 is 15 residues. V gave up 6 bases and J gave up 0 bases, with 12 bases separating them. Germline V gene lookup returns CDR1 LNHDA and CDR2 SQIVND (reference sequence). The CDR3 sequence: CASRPADLAKNIQYF. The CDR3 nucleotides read TGTGCCAGTAGACCAGCGGATTTAGCCAAAAACATTCAGTACTTC.

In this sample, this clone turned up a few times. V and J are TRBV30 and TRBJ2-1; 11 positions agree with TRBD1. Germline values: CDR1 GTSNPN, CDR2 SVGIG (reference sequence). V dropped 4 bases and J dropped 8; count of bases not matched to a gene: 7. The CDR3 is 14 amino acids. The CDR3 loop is CAWNGQGAHYEQFF. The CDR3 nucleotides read TGTGCCTGGAACGGACAGGGGGCTCATTATGAGCAGTTCTTC. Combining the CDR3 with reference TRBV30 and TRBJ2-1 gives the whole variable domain SQTIHQWPATLVQPVGSPLSLECTVEGTSNPNLYWYRQAAGRGLQLLFYSVGIGQISSEVPQNLSASRPQDRQFILSSKKLLLSDSGFYLCAWNGQGAHYEQFFGPGTRLTVL.

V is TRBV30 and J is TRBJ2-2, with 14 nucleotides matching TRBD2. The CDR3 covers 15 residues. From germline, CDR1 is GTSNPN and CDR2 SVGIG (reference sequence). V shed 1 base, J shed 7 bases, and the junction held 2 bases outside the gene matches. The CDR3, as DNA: TGTGCCTGGAGTGGACTAGCGGGAGGGTTCGGGGAGCTGTTTTTT. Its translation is CAWSGLAGGFGELFF.

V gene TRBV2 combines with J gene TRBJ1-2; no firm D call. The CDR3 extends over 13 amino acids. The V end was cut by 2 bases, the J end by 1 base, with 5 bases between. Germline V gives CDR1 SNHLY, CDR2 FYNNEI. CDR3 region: CASSERDNYGYTF. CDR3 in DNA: TGTGCCAGCAGTGAAAGGGATAACTATGGCTACACCTTC.

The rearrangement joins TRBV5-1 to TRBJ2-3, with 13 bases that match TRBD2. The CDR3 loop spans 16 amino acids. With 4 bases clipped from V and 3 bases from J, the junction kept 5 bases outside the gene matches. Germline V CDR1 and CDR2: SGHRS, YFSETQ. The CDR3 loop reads CASSPRTSGRTDTQYF. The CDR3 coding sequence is TGCGCCAGCAGCCCGCGGACTAGCGGGAGAACAGATACGCAGTATTTT.

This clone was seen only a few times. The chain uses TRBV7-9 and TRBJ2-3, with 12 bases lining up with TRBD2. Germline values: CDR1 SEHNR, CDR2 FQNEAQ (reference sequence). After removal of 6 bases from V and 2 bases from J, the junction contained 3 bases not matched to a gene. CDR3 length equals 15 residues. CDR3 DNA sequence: TGTGCCAGCAGACCTAGCGGGAGGGCCACAGATACGCAGTATTTT. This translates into CASRPSGRATDTQYF.